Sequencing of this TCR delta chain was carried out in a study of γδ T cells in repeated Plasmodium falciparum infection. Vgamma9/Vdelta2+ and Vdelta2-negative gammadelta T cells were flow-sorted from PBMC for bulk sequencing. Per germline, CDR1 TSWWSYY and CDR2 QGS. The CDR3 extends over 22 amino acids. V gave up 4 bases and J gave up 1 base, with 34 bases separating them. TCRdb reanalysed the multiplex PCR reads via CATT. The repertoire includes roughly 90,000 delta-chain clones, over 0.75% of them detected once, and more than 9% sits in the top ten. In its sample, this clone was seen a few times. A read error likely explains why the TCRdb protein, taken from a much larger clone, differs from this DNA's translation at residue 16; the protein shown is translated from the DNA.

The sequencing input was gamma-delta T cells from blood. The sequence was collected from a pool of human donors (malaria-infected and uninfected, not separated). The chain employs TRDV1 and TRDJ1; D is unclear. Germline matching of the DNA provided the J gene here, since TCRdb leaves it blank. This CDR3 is CALGALYPAWLTGRSSTDKLIF. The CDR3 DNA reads TGTGCTCTTGGGGCTCTTTATCCTGCTTGGCTGACGGGGCGGTCATCCACCGATAAACTCATCTTT.